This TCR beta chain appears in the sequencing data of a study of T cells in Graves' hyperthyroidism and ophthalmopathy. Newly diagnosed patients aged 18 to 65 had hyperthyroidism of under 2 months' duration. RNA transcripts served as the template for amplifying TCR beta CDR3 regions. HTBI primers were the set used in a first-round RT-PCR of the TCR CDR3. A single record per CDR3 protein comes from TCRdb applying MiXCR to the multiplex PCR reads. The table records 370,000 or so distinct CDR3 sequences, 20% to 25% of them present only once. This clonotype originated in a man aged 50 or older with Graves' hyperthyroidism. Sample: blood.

In DNA form, the CDR3 reads TGTGCCTGGAGACCCGACAGAATCTCTGGGGCCAACGTCCTGACTTTC. It is translated as CAWRPDRISGANVLTF. The V and J genes are TRBV30 and TRBJ2-6; tentative D call: TRBD1 (5 bases). Germline V gives CDR1 GTSNPN, CDR2 SVGIG (reference sequence). The CDR3 covers 16 residues. V shed 3 bases and J shed 0 bases, with 12 bases lying between them. Variable domain in full (rest from reference TRBV30 and TRBJ2-6): SQTIHQWPATLVQPVGSPLSLECTVEGTSNPNLYWYRQAAGRGLQLLFYSVGIGQISSEVPQNLSASRPQDRQFILSSKKLLLSDSGFYLCAWRPDRISGANVLTFGAGSRLTVL.